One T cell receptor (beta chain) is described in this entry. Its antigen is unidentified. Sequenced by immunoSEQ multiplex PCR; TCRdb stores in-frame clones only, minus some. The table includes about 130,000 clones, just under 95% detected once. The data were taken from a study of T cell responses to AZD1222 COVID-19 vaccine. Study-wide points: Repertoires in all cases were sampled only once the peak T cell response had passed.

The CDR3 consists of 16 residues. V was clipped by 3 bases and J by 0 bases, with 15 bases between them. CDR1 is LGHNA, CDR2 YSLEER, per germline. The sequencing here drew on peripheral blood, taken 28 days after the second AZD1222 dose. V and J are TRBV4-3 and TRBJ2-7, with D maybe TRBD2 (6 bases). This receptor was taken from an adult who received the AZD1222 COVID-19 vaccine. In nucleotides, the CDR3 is TGCGCCAGCAGCCACCCGTCAGTAGCGGTCTCCTACGAGCAGTACTTC. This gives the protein CASSHPSVAVSYEQYF.